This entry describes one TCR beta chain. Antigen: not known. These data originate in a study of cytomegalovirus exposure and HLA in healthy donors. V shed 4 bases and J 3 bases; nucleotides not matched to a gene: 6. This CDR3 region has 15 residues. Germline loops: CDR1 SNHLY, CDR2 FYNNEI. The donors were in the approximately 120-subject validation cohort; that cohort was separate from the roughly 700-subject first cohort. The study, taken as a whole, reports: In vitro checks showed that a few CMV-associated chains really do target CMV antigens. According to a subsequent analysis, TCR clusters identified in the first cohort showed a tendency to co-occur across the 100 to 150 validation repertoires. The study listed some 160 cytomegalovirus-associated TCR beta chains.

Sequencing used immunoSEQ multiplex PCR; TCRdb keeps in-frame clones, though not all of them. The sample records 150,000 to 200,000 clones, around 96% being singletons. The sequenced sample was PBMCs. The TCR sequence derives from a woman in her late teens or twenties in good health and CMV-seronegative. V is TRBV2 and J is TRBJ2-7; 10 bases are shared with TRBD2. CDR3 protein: CASSVSSGGYYEQYF. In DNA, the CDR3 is TGTGCCAGCAGTGTTTCTAGCGGGGGATACTACGAGCAGTACTTC. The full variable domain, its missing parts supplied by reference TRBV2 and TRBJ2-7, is EPEVTQTPSHQVTQMGQEVILRCVPISNHLYFYWYRQILGQKVEFLVSFYNNEISEKSEIFDDQFSVERPDGSNFTLKIRSTKLEDSAMYFCASSVSSGGYYEQYFGPGTRLTVT.